The 7 T cell receptor beta chains in this list originate from one sample, sequenced in a study of early T cells in non-severe SARS-CoV-2 infection. TCRdb redid the calling of the 5' RACE reads with MiXCR, one entry per CDR3 protein. The sample yields under 20,000 distinct CDR3 sequences, around 6.1% seen once. Sequencing was done on a sample of whole blood. The receptors were sampled from an adult who was a healthcare worker with PCR-confirmed SARS-CoV-2 infection or an uninfected control (not recorded which).

This clonotype was seen ten or more times. This chain joins TRBV3-1 and TRBJ2-5; TRBD2 matches 9 bases. The CDR3 contains 13 residues. V trimming: 8 bases; J trimming: 2 bases; junction bases outside the gene matches: 3. Germline V CDR1 and CDR2: LGHDT, YNNKEL (reference sequence). CDR3 residues: CASGTSLQETQYF. The CDR3 nucleotides read TGTGCCAGCGGGACTAGCTTACAAGAGACCCAGTACTTC.

This clonotype occurred many times. The chain links TRBV20-1 to TRBJ2-1; 8 nucleotides line up with TRBD2. The germline gives CDR1 DFQATT, CDR2 SNEGSKA (reference sequence). The CDR3 contains 15 residues. Trimming took 2 bases from V and 4 from J; bases not matched to a gene: 7. As DNA, the CDR3 is TGCAGTGCTAGATATCGAACTAGCGGATACAATGAGCAGTTCTTC. This encodes CSARYRTSGYNEQFF.

In this sample, this clonotype turned up a few times. This chain connects TRBV10-3 to TRBJ2-2; D gene uncertain. CDR1 and CDR2 (germline): ENHRY, SYGVKD. The CDR3 covers 15 residues. Trimming took off 0 bases at V and 4 bases at J, with 9 bases between the two ends. The CDR3 is CAISESGNPTGELFF. CDR3 nucleotides: TGTGCCATCAGTGAGTCGGGCAACCCCACCGGGGAGCTGTTTTTT.

This clonotype occurred many times. The J gene is TRBJ1-4, the V gene TRBV4-1; D is uncertain. The CDR3 consists of 14 residues. The V end was cut by 3 bases, the J end by 5 bases, with 10 bases between. CDR1 MGHRA and CDR2 YSYEKL come from the germline V gene. CDR3 protein: CASSHPAENEKLFF. The CDR3 nucleotides read TGCGCCAGCAGCCACCCCGCGGAGAATGAAAAACTGTTTTTT.

This clonotype has at least ten counts. V gene TRBV2 combines with J gene TRBJ2-2; the D is unclear. The CDR3 totals 14 residues. Germline values: CDR1 SNHLY, CDR2 FYNNEI. Deletions cut 2 bases from V and 7 bases from J, with 11 bases between. CDR3 coding DNA: TGTGCCAGCAGTGAACTAACAGCTGACGGGGAGCTGTTTTTT. It encodes CASSELTADGELFF.

CDR3 residues: CASSQGYEQYF. CDR3 coding DNA: TGTGCCAGCAGCCAGGGTTACGAGCAGTACTTC. The chain joins TRBV12-3 or TRBV12-4 to TRBJ2-7; weak D call: TRBD1 (5 bases). Deletions cut 6 bases from V and 4 bases from J, with 7 bases between. The CDR3 is 11 amino acids.

Ten or more counts support this clonotype. The rearrangement uses TRBV5-1 and TRBJ2-4, with D perhaps matching TRBD1 (5 bases). Germline lookup yields CDR1 SGHRS and CDR2 YFSETQ. V lost 1 base, J lost 3 bases, and 20 bases lay in between. The CDR3 covers 18 residues. The chain's CDR3 is CASSLTGRVEKSKNIQYF. DNA of the CDR3: TGCGCCAGCAGCTTGACGGGCAGGGTTGAGAAAAGCAAAAACATTCAGTACTTC. Variable domain in full (rest from reference TRBV5-1 and TRBJ2-4): KAGVTQTPRYLIKTRGQQVTLSCSPISGHRSVSWYQQTPGQGLQFLFEYFSETQRNKGNFPGRFSGRQFSNSRSEMNVSTLELGDSALYLCASSLTGRVEKSKNIQYFGAGTRLSVL.